A single T cell receptor beta chain is shown here with its context. TCRdb called the PCR reads again in MiXCR, with one record for every CDR3 protein. The table lists approximately 500,000 distinct CDR3 sequences, about a fifth of them singletons, with around 0.84% in the top ten. This CDR3 has 14 residues. In germline, CDR1 is LGHNA, CDR2 YSLEER. Trimming shortened V by 4 bases and J by 6 bases, and 15 bases separated the two germline ends. The sample comes from a study of molecular identifiers for immune sequencing clone quantification. J is TRBJ1-1 and V is TRBV4-3; D gene unclear. Sequenced material: naive CD8+ T cells from blood, with Jurkat cell RNA spiked in. Noted subset: FACS-sorted CD8+CD4-CCR7+CD45RA+ naive T cells. This receptor was identified in a human donor in good health. Some libraries in this study had Jurkat cell RNA spiked in. CDR3 DNA: TGCGCCAGCAGCCCGACGATCAAGCTGTCTGAAGCTTTCTTT. This gives the protein CASSPTIKLSEAFF.